Listed below are T cell receptor beta chains from one sample, sequenced in a study of CD8+ T cells in alopecia areata. The protocol was immunoSEQ multiplex PCR, while the TCRdb copy is restricted to in-frame clones and leaves out a portion. This sample yields around 19,000 clones, of which roughly 60% are seen a single time; 4.5% to 5.5% belongs to the top ten. The sequencing sample was made of CD4+ Tregs sorted from blood. These receptors were collected from a human donor with alopecia areata. Each CDR3 is given with its conserved first and last residue. The order of the fields is V gene, CDR3 length, D gene, J gene, clone size, CDR3 protein, CDR3 DNA. A D gene is named only where the DNA matches it firmly. Size is omitted from some rows. Given values are once, few, many or a class for expanded clones.

v_gene: TRBV6-5; len: 11; d_gene: NA; j_gene: TRBJ2-7; abundance: NA; CDR3aa: CATAGRYEQYF; CDR3nt: TGTGCCACCGCCGGTAGATACGAGCAGTACTTC
v_gene: TRBV7-2; len: 12; d_gene: NA; j_gene: TRBJ1-1; abundance: NA; CDR3aa: CASSARYTEAFF; CDR3nt: TGTGCCAGCAGTGCTAGATACACTGAAGCTTTCTTT
v_gene: TRBV7-2; len: 15; d_gene: NA; j_gene: TRBJ1-3; abundance: NA; CDR3aa: CASSSIQGSGNTIYF; CDR3nt: TGTGCCAGCAGCTCAATACAGGGCTCTGGAAACACCATATATTTT
v_gene: TRBV28; len: 12; d_gene: NA; j_gene: TRBJ2-3; abundance: NA; CDR3aa: CASSLLAATQYF; CDR3nt: TGTGCCAGCAGTTTATTGGCAGCAACGCAGTATTTT
v_gene: TRBV27; len: 13; d_gene: NA; j_gene: TRBJ2-7; abundance: once; CDR3aa: CASSLMGKYEQYF; CDR3nt: TGTGCCAGCAGTTTAATGGGGAAATACGAGCAGTACTTC
v_gene: TRBV11-2; len: 15; d_gene: TRBD2; j_gene: TRBJ2-1; abundance: NA; CDR3aa: CASSLVQRGGSEQFF; CDR3nt: TGTGCCAGCAGCTTAGTGCAGCGGGGGGGCAGTGAGCAGTTCTTC
v_gene: TRBV30; len: 16; d_gene: NA; j_gene: TRBJ1-6; abundance: NA; CDR3aa: CAWSVWRGGRNSPLHF; CDR3nt: TGTGCCTGGAGTGTATGGCGCGGGGGGCGGAATTCACCCCTCCACTTT
v_gene: TRBV15; len: 13; d_gene: NA; j_gene: TRBJ1-1; abundance: NA; CDR3aa: CATSISQGAEAFF; CDR3nt: TGTGCCACCAGCATATCCCAGGGCGCTGAAGCTTTCTTT
v_gene: TRBV14; len: 13; d_gene: NA; j_gene: TRBJ1-1; abundance: few; CDR3aa: CASSPRYLTEAFF; CDR3nt: TGTGCCAGCAGCCCAAGGTACTTAACTGAAGCTTTCTTT
v_gene: TRBV6-6; len: 12; d_gene: TRBD1; j_gene: TRBJ1-1; abundance: NA; CDR3aa: CASSYQGQGAFF; CDR3nt: TGTGCCAGCAGTTATCAAGGACAGGGAGCTTTCTTT